This T cell receptor beta chain came from a study of low-dose radiotherapy and immunotherapy resistance in tumors. Covering alpha and beta chains, TRAV- and TRBV-specific primers were used for the first-strand cDNA. PCR amplification of the TCRs was performed with Phusion for approximately 20 PCR cycles, and it relied on a constant-region primer together with a V-primer adapter. TCRdb reanalysed the reads using MiXCR and keeps one entry per CDR3 protein. The profile shows some 82,000 distinct CDR3 sequences, 18% of them singletons. The time point here: before trial treatment. There are many counts of this clonotype. CDR1 and CDR2 from the germline V gene are MNHNS and SASEGT. The CDR3 spans 14 residues. Between the trimmed V and J ends, which lost 2 bases and 6 bases, there was a span of 10 bases.

The chain is built from TRBV6-1 and TRBJ2-2; maybe TRBD1 (6 bases). The clonotype was recovered from a male donor with prostate cancer. Sequenced here: PBMCs, sampled before treatment. The CDR3: CASSELGGPGELFF. The CDR3, as DNA: TGTGCCAGCAGTGAATTAGGGGGACCCGGGGAGCTGTTTTTT.